The T cell receptor (beta chain) under discussion was sequenced for a study of blood T cells in healthy people across ages (dated by TCRdb to about 2015). With regard to the full study: In model experiments, roughly one uniquely barcoded TCR beta cDNA molecule per two T cells was captured by template switching. The donors were split into four age groups: young (average around 15 years), middle-aged (39), aged (more than 60) and long-lived (more than 80). Using deep sequencing normalized with unique cDNA molecular identifiers, the study measured how TCR beta repertoire diversity changes with age. To avoid experimental bias, donors of different ages were spread randomly across the sequencing lanes. For two donors (one aged 18 to 30 and one aged 80 or older), the study analyzed two additional independent replicas of 1 million unique cDNA reads from the same blood draw. Broader findings and caveats from the paper: Total diversity estimates from one million sequenced T cells were considered lower bounds and underestimates. Since profiling was done on bulk unsorted PBMCs, naive and antigen-experienced compartments could not be conclusively compared. Because donor CMV infection status was unknown, age-related changes in expanded clonotypes were potentially confounded. The long-lived group showed more naive CD4+ T cells, fewer expanded clones and increased TCR diversity than the aged group, suggesting age selection. As age increased, observed TCR beta diversity per million T cells dropped in a roughly linear way, and a significant reduction was already evident by age approximately 40. Observed TCR beta diversity correlated strongly with the percentage of naive T cells measured by flow cytometry.

Including the terminal cysteine and phenylalanine, the CDR3 comprises 13 residues. CDR3 DNA is the only sequence kept; it has 39 bases, read in frame from the first base. In the germline V gene, CDR1 corresponds to SGHTA and CDR2 to FQGNSA. The V end loses 3 bases and the J end loses 10 bases, and a stretch of 13 bases separates them. On this clonotype itself: The target of this receptor is not known. One base away there is no much larger clone; base qualities are not given.

The donors were a few dozen Caucasian individuals from Russia, aged roughly 6 to 90 years, who were systemically healthy. Each donor gave about 9.7 milliliters of peripheral blood, drawn into EDTA-treated Vacutainer tubes. Ficoll-Paque density-gradient centrifugation was used to isolate PBMCs, with at least 7 million per sample. Total RNA, at least 6 micrograms per sample, was extracted from PBMCs with Trizol reagent. Naive CD45RAhigh/CD27high T cell percentages were measured by flow cytometry on a PBMC aliquot from every donor. The method was 5' RACE. The sequencer listed for this sample is Illumina HiSeq 2500. A second PCR of about 6 to 11 cycles was performed with a sample-barcoded 5' primer and a J-beta primer mix. A template-switch 5' adaptor carrying 12 random nucleotides introduced a unique molecular identifier onto each TCR beta cDNA molecule. Each sample yielded at least 2.5 million CDR3-containing paired-end reads. First-strand cDNA synthesis was performed from all RNA using the Mint cDNA synthesis kit, with priming by a TRBC-specific oligonucleotide. Following uracil-DNA glycosylase treatment, all cDNA underwent a first 18-cycle PCR with the universal primers M1SS and BC2_uni_R. Per the authors' processing: For normalization, 1 million high-quality reads, each with a distinct molecular identifier, were randomly selected from each sample. Reads sharing molecular identifiers were discarded rather than binned into consensus sequences. MiTCR, with a Q25 quality threshold and the strictest error-elimination algorithm, was used for CDR3 identification, clonotype clustering and error correction. Lower-bound total TCR beta diversity was estimated with a nonparametric unseen species model using Euler transformation. In-frame beta chains were kept once TCRdb had trimmed the public reads at Q25 with fastp and called clones with MiXCR. Merged by CDR3 protein, the rows form single entries marked with the most common genes and DNA. Clone size and V and J calls follow TCRdb, not the original study. The sample includes some 1.5 million distinct CDR3 sequences, with approximately 42% observed a single time. The ten largest clones capture approximately 4.1% of the sample.

The chain employs TRBV7-2 and TRBJ2-1; the D segment may tentatively be TRBD1 or TRBD2, each giving 5 matched bases. Sample: blood. The receptor's source is a woman in her late teens or twenties in good health. This receptor has the CDR3 CASSLRKEGEQFF. DNA sequence: TGTGCCAGCAGCTTGCGCAAAGAGGGGGAGCAGTTCTTC.